The rows below give T cell receptor beta chains drawn from one sample of a study of cytomegalovirus exposure and HLA in healthy donors. Clones were sequenced by immunoSEQ multiplex PCR, and TCRdb holds only the in-frame ones, with some missing. The sample records roughly 200,000 clones, 85% to 90% being singletons. The sequenced material came from PBMCs. Receptors were obtained from a man younger than 45 in good health and CMV-seronegative. Both conserved end residues are part of each CDR3. A D gene is named only where the DNA matches it firmly. Where a row states a size, it is once, few, many or the class of an expanded clone; other rows omit it.

d_gene | abundance | j_gene | len | v_gene | CDR3nt | CDR3aa
. | . | TRBJ1-4 | 14 | TRBV30 | TGTGCCTGGAGCAACCAGGACTCGGGGGAAAAACTGTTTTTT | CAWSNQDSGEKLFF
. | . | TRBJ1-1 | 13 | TRBV28 | TGTGCCAGCGCCGGGGTCGACGACACTGAAGCTTTCTTT | CASAGVDDTEAFF
. | . | TRBJ2-7 | 11 | TRBV7-9 | TGTGCCAGCAGTTCAGAAGTCGAGCAGTACTTC | CASSSEVEQYF
TRBD1 | . | TRBJ1-1 | 14 | TRBV9 | TGTGCCAGCAGCGTCGACAGGGTTGGCACTGAAGCTTTCTTT | CASSVDRVGTEAFF
TRBD1 | . | TRBJ2-4 | 13 | TRBV30 | TGTGCCTGGAGTGTAGGGGACAGAAACATTCAGTACTTC | CAWSVGDRNIQYF
TRBD1 | . | TRBJ1-2 | 13 | TRBV5-4 | TGTGCCAGCAGCTTGAGACAGGGCTATGGCTACACCTTC | CASSLRQGYGYTF
TRBD1 | . | TRBJ2-2 | 16 | TRBV11-3 | TGTGCCAGCAGCTCCGGACAGGGCTGGAACACCGGGGAGCTGTTTTTT | CASSSGQGWNTGELFF
. | . | TRBJ1-1 | 14 | TRBV9 | TGTGCCAGCAGCGTAGGGGGAGCAAACACTGAAGCTTTCTTT | CASSVGGANTEAFF
TRBD1 | . | TRBJ2-1 | 14 | TRBV7-9 | TGTGTCAGCAGCCATCCGGGACAGGACAATGAGCAGTTCTTC | CVSSHPGQDNEQFF
. | . | TRBJ1-4 | 13 | TRBV7-2 | TGTGCCAGCAGCTTCGGCAGGGATGAAAAACTGTTTTTT | CASSFGRDEKLFF
. | . | TRBJ1-1 | 15 | TRBV10-2 | TGCGCCAGCAGTGACAGTGGCAGGGGGAACACTGAAGCTTTCTTT | CASSDSGRGNTEAFF
TRBD2 | . | TRBJ2-7 | 15 | TRBV7-2 | TGTGCCAGCAGCTTAGGAGCGGGGGACCCCTACGAGCAGTACTTC | CASSLGAGDPYEQYF
TRBD1 | . | TRBJ1-5 | 15 | TRBV5-5 | TGTGCCAGCAGCATGACAGGGGATCGCAATCAGCCCCAGCATTTT | CASSMTGDRNQPQHF
TRBD1 | once | TRBJ1-1 | 16 | TRBV7-9 | TGTTCCAGCAGCTCGGACAGGGCCCCGAAGAACACTGAAGCTTTCTTT | CSSSSDRAPKNTEAFF
. | . | TRBJ2-7 | 14 | TRBV7-2 | TGTGCCAGCAGAGCCCTTGGACAGAACTACGAGCAGTACTTC | CASRALGQNYEQYF
TRBD1 | . | TRBJ2-5 | 16 | TRBV7-8 | TGTGCCAGCAGCTTAGGGGTACAGGGGAGCGGTCTGGCCCAGTACTTC | CASSLGVQGSGLAQYF
. | . | TRBJ1-1 | 13 | TRBV2 | TGTGCCATCGGTACGCGATTCGGCACTGAAGCTTTCTTT | CAIGTRFGTEAFF
. | . | TRBJ2-1 | 14 | TRBV29-1 | TGCAGCTTCGTTGGGGCGCCGAAAAACAATGAGCAGTTCTTC | CSFVGAPKNNEQFF
TRBD1 | . | TRBJ2-7 | 15 | TRBV5-1 | TGCGCCAGCAGCTCTGGTTGGACAGGGCTCTACGAGCAGTACTTC | CASSSGWTGLYEQYF
TRBD1 | . | TRBJ1-1 | 15 | TRBV29-1 | TGCAGCGGGGGGGCAGGGGGCCACCTGGGCACTGAAGCTTTCTTT | CSGGAGGHLGTEAFF
. | once | TRBJ1-5 | 16 | TRBV5-4 | TGTGCCAGCAGCCGCATAGGAGAAGAGGGTAATCAGCCCCAGCATTTT | CASSRIGEEGNQPQHF
TRBD2 | . | TRBJ2-2 | 15 | TRBV11-2 | TGTGCCAGCAGCCAGTGGACTAGCAGCACCGGGGAGCTGTTTTTT | CASSQWTSSTGELFF
. | . | TRBJ2-5 | 12 | TRBV27 | TGTGCCTCGACGGGGCAGGGGGAGACCCAGTACTTC | CASTGQGETQYF
TRBD1 | . | TRBJ1-1 | 15 | TRBV7-9 | TGTGCCAGCAGCTTAGCTAGAGGGGGCGGGACTGAAGCTTTCTTT | CASSLARGGGTEAFF
. | few | TRBJ2-7 | 15 | TRBV9 | TGTGCCAGCAGCGGTCTGGCCCCAGGGCTCTACGAGCAGTACTTC | CASSGLAPGLYEQYF
. | . | TRBJ1-1 | 15 | TRBV6-5 | TGTGCCAGCAGTTTGGGGGGAATAATGAACACTGAAGCTTTCTTT | CASSLGGIMNTEAFF
. | . | TRBJ1-4 | 13 | TRBV18 | TGTGCCAGCTCACCCCGGGAGCAGGAAAAACTGTTTTTT | CASSPREQEKLFF
. | . | TRBJ2-1 | 11 | TRBV30 | TGTGCCTGGAGTGGGGGGCATGAGCAGTTCTTC | CAWSGGHEQFF
. | . | TRBJ1-1 | 12 | TRBV27 | TGTGCCAGCAGCGGCAGGGGCACTGAAGCTTTCTTT | CASSGRGTEAFF
TRBD1 | . | TRBJ2-4 | 16 | TRBV5-1 | TGCGCCAGCAGCTTGGGTGGCAGGGGGATCAAAAACATTCAGTACTTC | CASSLGGRGIKNIQYF
. | . | TRBJ1-3 | 15 | TRBV6-5 | TGTGCCAGCAGGGGGGGGCGCGCCTCTGGAAACACCATATATTTT | CASRGGRASGNTIYF
. | . | TRBJ1-5 | 11 | TRBV28 | TGTGCCAGCAGCAAACAACAGCCCCAGCATTTT | CASSKQQPQHF
TRBD1 | . | TRBJ1-2 | 15 | TRBV6-6 | TGTGCCAGCAGCAGACGGGGACAGGGGTTGGGGGGCTACACCTTC | CASSRRGQGLGGYTF
. | once | TRBJ2-7 | 12 | TRBV14 | TGTGCCAGCAGCCTAACATCCTACGAGCAGTACTTC | CASSLTSYEQYF
. | . | TRBJ1-1 | 14 | TRBV5-1 | TGCGCCAGCAGCCCGGGGGACCGGAACACTGAAGCTTTCTTT | CASSPGDRNTEAFF
. | . | TRBJ1-1 | 12 | TRBV28 | TGTGCCAGCAGCCTAATTAACACTGAAGCTTTCTTT | CASSLINTEAFF
TRBD1 | once | TRBJ2-7 | 16 | TRBV7-2 | TGTGCCAGCAGCTTAGAGGGGGGGACAGGGACCTACGAGCAGTACTTC | CASSLEGGTGTYEQYF
. | . | TRBJ2-3 | 15 | TRBV9 | TGTGCCAGCAGCGTAGGTACAGCTAGCACAGATACGCAGTATTTT | CASSVGTASTDTQYF
TRBD1 | . | TRBJ2-5 | 15 | TRBV2 | TGTGCCAGCCGCCCTAGACAGGGAGAGGGAGAGACCCAGTACTTC | CASRPRQGEGETQYF
. | . | TRBJ2-2 | 17 | TRBV4-3 | TGCGCCAGCAGCGCCCGTTGGGCCAGCTTAAACACCGGGGAGCTGTTTTTT | CASSARWASLNTGELFF
. | . | TRBJ2-1 | 16 | TRBV5-4 | TGTGCCAGCAGCTTGGCTTCGGTGAGCTCCTACAATGAGCAGTTCTTC | CASSLASVSSYNEQFF
. | once | TRBJ1-2 | 13 | TRBV4-2 | TGTGCCAGCAGCCTAGCTTTCGGCTATGGCTACACCTTC | CASSLAFGYGYTF
TRBD2 | . | TRBJ2-1 | 15 | TRBV10-1 | TGCGCCAGCACTAGGGGACTAGCGGACTACAATGAGCAGTTCTTC | CASTRGLADYNEQFF
TRBD1 | . | TRBJ2-2 | 18 | TRBV9 | TGTGCCAGCAGCGAGGGGGCATTCCGACAGGGAATCACCGGGGAGCTGTTTTTT | CASSEGAFRQGITGELFF